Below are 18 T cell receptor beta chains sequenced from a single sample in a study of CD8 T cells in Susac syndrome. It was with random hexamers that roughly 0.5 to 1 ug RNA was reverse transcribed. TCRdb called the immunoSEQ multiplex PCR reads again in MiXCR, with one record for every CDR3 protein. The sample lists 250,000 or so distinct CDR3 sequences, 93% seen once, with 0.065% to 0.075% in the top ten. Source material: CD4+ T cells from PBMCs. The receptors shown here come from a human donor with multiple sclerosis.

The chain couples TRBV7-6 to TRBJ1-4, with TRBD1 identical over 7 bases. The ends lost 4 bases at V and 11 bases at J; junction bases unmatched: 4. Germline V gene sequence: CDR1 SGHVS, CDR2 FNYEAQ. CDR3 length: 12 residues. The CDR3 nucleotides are TGTGCCAGCAGCTACCGACAGGGCAAACTGTTTTTT. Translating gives CASSYRQGKLFF. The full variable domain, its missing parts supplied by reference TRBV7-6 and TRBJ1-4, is GAGVSQSPRYKVTKRGQDVALRCDPISGHVSLYWYRQALGQGPEFLTYFNYEAQQDKSGLPNDRFSAERPEGSISTLTIQRTEQRDSAMYRCASSYRQGKLFFGSGTQLSVL.

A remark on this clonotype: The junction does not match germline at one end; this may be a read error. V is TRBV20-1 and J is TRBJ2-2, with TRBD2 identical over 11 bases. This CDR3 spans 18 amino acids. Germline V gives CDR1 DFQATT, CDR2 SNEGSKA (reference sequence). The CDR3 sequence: CSARASGGPLTNTGELFF. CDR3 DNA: TGCAGTGCCAGAGCTAGCGGGGGGCCCTTAACGAACACCGGGGAGCTGTTTTTT.

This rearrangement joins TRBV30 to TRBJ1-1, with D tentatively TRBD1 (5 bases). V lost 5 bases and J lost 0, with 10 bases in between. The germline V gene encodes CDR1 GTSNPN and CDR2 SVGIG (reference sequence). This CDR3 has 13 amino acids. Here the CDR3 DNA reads TGTGCCTGGGGGGGGTGGGTGAACACTGAAGCTTTCTTT. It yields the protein CAWGGWVNTEAFF.

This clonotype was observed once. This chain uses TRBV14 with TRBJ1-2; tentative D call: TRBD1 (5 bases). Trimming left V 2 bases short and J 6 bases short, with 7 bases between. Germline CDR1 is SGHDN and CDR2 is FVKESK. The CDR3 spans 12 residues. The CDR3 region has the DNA TGTGCCAGCAGCCAACACAGGAATGGCTACACCTTC. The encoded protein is CASSQHRNGYTF.

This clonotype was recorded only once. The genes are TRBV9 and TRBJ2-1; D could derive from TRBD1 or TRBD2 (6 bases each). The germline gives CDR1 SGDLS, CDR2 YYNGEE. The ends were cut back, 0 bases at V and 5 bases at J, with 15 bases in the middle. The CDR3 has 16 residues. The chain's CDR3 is CASSVGGGGFDNEQFF. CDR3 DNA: TGTGCCAGCAGCGTAGGTGGAGGGGGTTTTGACAATGAGCAGTTCTTC.

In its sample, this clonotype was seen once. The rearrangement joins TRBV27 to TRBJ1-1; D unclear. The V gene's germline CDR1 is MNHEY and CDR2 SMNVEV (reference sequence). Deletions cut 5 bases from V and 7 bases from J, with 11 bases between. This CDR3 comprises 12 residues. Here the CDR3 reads CASSPNGREAFF. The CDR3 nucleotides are TGTGCCAGCAGTCCCAACGGGCGTGAAGCTTTCTTT.

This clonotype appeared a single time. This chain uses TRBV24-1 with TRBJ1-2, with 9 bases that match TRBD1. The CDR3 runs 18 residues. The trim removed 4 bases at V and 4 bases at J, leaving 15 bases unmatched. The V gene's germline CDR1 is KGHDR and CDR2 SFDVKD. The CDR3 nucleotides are TGTGCCACCAGTGACACCGAGGCCCGGGGACAGGGCCTCTATGGCTACACCTTC. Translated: CATSDTEARGQGLYGYTF.

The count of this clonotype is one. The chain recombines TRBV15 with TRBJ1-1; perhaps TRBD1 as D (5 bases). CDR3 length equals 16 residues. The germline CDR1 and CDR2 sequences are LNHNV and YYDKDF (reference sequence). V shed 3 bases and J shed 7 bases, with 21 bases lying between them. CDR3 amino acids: CATSRDKGLTGGEAFF. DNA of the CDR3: TGTGCCACCAGCAGGGACAAGGGGCTCACCGGAGGTGAAGCTTTCTTT. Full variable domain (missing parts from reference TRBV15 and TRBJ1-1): DAMVIQNPRYQVTQFGKPVTLSCSQTLNHNVMYWYQQKSSQAPKLLFHYYDKDFNNEADTPDNFQSRRPNTSFCFLDIRSPGLGDTAMYLCATSRDKGLTGGEAFFGQGTRLTVV.

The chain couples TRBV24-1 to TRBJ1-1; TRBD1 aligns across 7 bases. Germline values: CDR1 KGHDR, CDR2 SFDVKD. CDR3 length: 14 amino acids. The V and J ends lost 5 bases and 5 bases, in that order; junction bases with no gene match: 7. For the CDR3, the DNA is TGTGCCACCAGTGGCCCAGGGGGGAGAACTGAAGCTTTCTTT. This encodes CATSGPGGRTEAFF.

The CDR3 nucleotides are TGTGCCAGTAGTGAACAGCTCAATCAGCCCCAGCATTTT. This codes for CASSEQLNQPQHF. The V gene is TRBV19, the J gene TRBJ1-5; D uncertain. V gave up 5 bases and J gave up 3 bases, with 8 bases separating them. The CDR3 sequence is 13 residues long. The V gene's germline CDR1 is LNHDA and CDR2 SQIVND (reference sequence).

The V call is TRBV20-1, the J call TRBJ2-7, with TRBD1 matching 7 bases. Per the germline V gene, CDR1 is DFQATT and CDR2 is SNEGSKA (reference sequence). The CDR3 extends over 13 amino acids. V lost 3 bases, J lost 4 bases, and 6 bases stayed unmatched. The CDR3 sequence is CSASETGFYEQYF. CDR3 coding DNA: TGCAGTGCTAGTGAGACAGGGTTTTACGAGCAGTACTTC.

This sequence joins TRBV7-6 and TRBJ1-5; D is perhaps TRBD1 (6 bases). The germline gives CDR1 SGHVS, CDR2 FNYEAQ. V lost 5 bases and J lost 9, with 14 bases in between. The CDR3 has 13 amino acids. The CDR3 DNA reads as TGTGCCAGCAGCCAACAGGAGGGGGGGCCCCAGCATTTT. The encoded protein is CASSQQEGGPQHF.

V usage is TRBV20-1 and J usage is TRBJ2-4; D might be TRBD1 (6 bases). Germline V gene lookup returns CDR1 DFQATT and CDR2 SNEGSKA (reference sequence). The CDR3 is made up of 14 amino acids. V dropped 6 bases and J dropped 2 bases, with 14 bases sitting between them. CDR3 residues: CSAPLTGSKNIQYF. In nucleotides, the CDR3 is TGCAGTGCCCCCTTGACAGGATCCAAAAACATTCAGTACTTC.

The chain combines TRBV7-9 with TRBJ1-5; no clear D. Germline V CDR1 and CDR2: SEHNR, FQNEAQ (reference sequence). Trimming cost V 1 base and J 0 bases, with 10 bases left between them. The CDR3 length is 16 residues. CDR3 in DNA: TGTGCCAGCAGCTTAGGGATTGGGATTAGCAATCAGCCCCAGCATTTT. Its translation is CASSLGIGISNQPQHF.

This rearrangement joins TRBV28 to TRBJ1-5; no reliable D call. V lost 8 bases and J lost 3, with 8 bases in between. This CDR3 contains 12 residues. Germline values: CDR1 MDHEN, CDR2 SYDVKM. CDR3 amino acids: CASREFNQPQHF. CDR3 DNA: TGTGCCAGCCGCGAGTTCAATCAGCCCCAGCATTTT.

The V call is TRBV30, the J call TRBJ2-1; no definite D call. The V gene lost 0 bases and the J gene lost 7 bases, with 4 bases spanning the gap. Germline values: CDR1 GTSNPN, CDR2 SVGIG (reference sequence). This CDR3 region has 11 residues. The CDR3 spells CAWSVGNEQFF. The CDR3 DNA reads TGTGCCTGGAGTGTTGGAAATGAGCAGTTCTTC. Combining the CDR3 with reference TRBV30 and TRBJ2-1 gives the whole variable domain SQTIHQWPATLVQPVGSPLSLECTVEGTSNPNLYWYRQAAGRGLQLLFYSVGIGQISSEVPQNLSASRPQDRQFILSSKKLLLSDSGFYLCAWSVGNEQFFGPGTRLTVL.

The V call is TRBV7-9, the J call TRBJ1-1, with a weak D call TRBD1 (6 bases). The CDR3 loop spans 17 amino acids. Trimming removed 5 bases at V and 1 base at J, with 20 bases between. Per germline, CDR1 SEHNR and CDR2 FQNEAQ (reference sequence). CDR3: CASSILQGWVANTEAFF. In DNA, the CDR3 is TGTGCCAGCAGCATACTTCAGGGGTGGGTAGCGAACACTGAAGCTTTCTTT.

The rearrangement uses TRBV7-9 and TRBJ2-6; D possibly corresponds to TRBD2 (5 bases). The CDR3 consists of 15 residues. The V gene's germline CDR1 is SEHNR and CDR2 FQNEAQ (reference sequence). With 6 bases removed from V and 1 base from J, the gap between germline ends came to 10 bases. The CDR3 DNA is TGTGCCAGCAGTTATCCGGGGTCTGGGGCCAACGTCCTGACTTTC. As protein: CASSYPGSGANVLTF. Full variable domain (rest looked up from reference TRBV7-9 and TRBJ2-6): DTGVSQNPRHKITKRGQNVTFRCDPISEHNRLYWYRQTLGQGPEFLTYFQNEAQLEKSRLLSDRFSAERPKGSFSTLEIQRTEQGDSAMYLCASSYPGSGANVLTFGAGSRLTVL.